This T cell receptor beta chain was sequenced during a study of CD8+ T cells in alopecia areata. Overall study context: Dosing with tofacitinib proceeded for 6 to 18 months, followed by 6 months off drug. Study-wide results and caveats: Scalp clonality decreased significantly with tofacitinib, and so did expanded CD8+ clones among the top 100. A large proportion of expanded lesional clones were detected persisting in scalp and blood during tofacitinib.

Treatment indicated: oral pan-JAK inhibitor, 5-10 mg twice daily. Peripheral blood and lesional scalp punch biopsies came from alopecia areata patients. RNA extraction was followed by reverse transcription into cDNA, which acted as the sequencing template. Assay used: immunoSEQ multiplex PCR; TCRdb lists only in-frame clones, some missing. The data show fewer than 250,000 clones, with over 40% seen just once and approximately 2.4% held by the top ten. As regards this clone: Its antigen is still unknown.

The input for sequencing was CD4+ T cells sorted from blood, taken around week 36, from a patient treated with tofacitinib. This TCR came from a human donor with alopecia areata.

Here the CDR3 reads CSVGSGGRTYEQYF. In DNA form, the CDR3 reads TGCAGCGTTGGTTCCGGGGGGCGGACTTACGAGCAGTACTTC. V gene TRBV29-1 combines with J gene TRBJ2-7; a weak D match, TRBD2 (7 bases). Trimming took off 4 bases at V and 4 bases at J, with 17 bases between the two ends. Germline V gives CDR1 SQVTM, CDR2 ANQGSEA. The CDR3 spans 14 residues.